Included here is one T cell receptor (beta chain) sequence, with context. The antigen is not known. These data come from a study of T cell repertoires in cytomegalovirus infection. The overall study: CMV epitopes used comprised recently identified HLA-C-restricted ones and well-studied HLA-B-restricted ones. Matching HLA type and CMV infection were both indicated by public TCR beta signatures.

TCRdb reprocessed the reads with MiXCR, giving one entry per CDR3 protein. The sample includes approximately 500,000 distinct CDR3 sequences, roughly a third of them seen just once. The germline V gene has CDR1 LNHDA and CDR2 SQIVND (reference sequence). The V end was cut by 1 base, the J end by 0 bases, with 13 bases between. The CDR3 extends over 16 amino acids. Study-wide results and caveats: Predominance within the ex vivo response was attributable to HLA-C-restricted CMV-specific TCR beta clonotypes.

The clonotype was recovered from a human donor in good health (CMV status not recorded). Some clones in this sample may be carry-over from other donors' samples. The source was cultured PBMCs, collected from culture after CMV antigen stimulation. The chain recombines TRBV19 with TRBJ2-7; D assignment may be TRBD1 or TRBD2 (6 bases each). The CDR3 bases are TGTGCCAGTAGTATAGGGGGGGCCCGGAGCTCCTACGAGCAGTACGTC. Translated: CASSIGGARSSYEQYV.